The 10 T cell receptor beta chains below were found in one sample sequenced in a study of blood T cell repertoires in COVID-19. Here immunoSEQ multiplex PCR was the method, and the copy in TCRdb shows in-frame clones only, minus some. Of about 250,000 clones in the sample, over 75% were seen once. Material for sequencing was peripheral blood. The receptors come from a man in his forties or fifties with active or convalescent COVID-19.

The V call is TRBV5-6, the J call TRBJ2-7; 9 positions agree with TRBD1. This CDR3 has 14 amino acids. In germline, CDR1 is SGHDT, CDR2 YYEEEE. After removal of 0 bases from V and 4 bases from J, the junction contained 2 bases not matched to a gene. CDR3 in DNA: TGTGCCAGCAGCTTGGGGACAGGGGTATACGAGCAGTACTTC. Its translation is CASSLGTGVYEQYF. Together with reference TRBV5-6 and TRBJ2-7, the CDR3 gives the full variable domain: DAGVTQSPTHLIKTRGQQVTLRCSPKSGHDTVSWYQQALGQGPQFIFQYYEEEERQRGNFPDRFSGHQFPNYSSELNVNALLLGDSALYLCASSLGTGVYEQYFGPGTRLTVT.

This chain uses TRBV27 with TRBJ2-4; 11 bases line up with TRBD1. The germline gives CDR1 MNHEY, CDR2 SMNVEV (reference sequence). This CDR3 has 15 amino acids. V dropped 8 bases and J dropped 2; count of bases not matched to a gene: 5. The CDR3 region is CASSGTGGPKNIQYF. The CDR3 DNA reads as TGTGCCAGCTCCGGGACAGGGGGACCCAAAAACATTCAGTACTTC.

This clone was found many times. This chain connects TRBV28 to TRBJ1-6; 7 bases align to TRBD1. The CDR3 sequence is 15 residues long. Germline V lookup: CDR1 MDHEN, CDR2 SYDVKM. The trim removed 6 bases at V and 5 bases at J, leaving 7 bases unmatched. Here the CDR3 reads CASRSRDRHNSPLHF. The CDR3 bases are TGTGCCAGCAGATCACGGGACAGACATAATTCACCCCTCCACTTT. Based on the CDR3 plus reference TRBV28 and TRBJ1-6, the full variable domain is DVKVTQSSRYLVKRTGEKVFLECVQDMDHENMFWYRQDPGLGLRLIYFSYDVKMKEKGDIPEGYSVSREKKERFSLILESASTNQTSMYLCASRSRDRHNSPLHFGNGTRLTVT.

The chain carries TRBV7-9 and TRBJ2-3, with D tentatively TRBD2 (6 bases). The germline CDR1 and CDR2 sequences are SEHNR and FQNEAQ (reference sequence). The V end lost 5 bases, the J end lost 1 base, and 13 bases lay between the germline ends. CDR3 length: 15 residues. The CDR3 DNA follows: TGTGCCAGCAGCCTCTTAGCGGCCGGCACAGATACGCAGTATTTT. Its protein is CASSLLAAGTDTQYF.

The chain is built from TRBV6-5 and TRBJ2-7; tentatively, D is TRBD1 (5 bases). In germline, CDR1 is MNHEY, CDR2 SVGAGI. The CDR3 is made up of 12 amino acids. V was pared by 10 bases and J by 3 bases, with 13 bases between. The CDR3 DNA sequence: TGTGCCACCAGAGACAGAAACTACGAGCAGTACTTC. Amino acids: CATRDRNYEQYF.

The CDR3 is CASIPDSTGNTIYF. Written as DNA, the CDR3 is TGTGCCAGCATCCCGGACTCCACTGGAAACACCATATATTTT. The chain combines TRBV6-2 or TRBV6-3 with TRBJ1-3; unclear D gene. The germline V gene has CDR1 MNHEY and CDR2 SVGEGT. The CDR3 length is 14 residues. The V gene lost 7 bases and the J gene lost 2 bases, with 12 bases spanning the gap.

This chain uses TRBV2 with TRBJ2-3; 11 positions match TRBD2. V trimming: 8 bases; J trimming: 1 base; junction bases outside the gene matches: 11. From germline, CDR1 is SNHLY and CDR2 FYNNEI. This CDR3 spans 17 amino acids. The CDR3 loop is CASSASGRLRGTDTQYF. The CDR3 bases are TGTGCCAGCTCGGCTAGCGGGAGGTTACGTGGCACAGATACGCAGTATTTT.

The sample holds a few counts of this clone. The rearrangement links TRBV19 to TRBJ2-7; D is possibly TRBD1 (5 bases). Germline V gene sequence: CDR1 LNHDA, CDR2 SQIVND (reference sequence). The CDR3 is made up of 14 amino acids. V lost 2 bases to trimming and J lost 6 bases, with 14 bases between them. The CDR3 coding sequence is TGTGCCAGTAGTATAAGGCAGGGATGGGGCGAGCAGTACTTC. Protein sequence: CASSIRQGWGEQYF.

The chain carries TRBV5-4 and TRBJ2-5; D is perhaps TRBD1 (6 bases). The CDR3 contains 14 residues. V was shortened by 4 bases and J by 2 bases, with 12 bases between the two germline ends. Germline V CDR1 and CDR2: SGHNT, YYREEE (reference sequence). CDR3 loop: CASSIRQVQETQYF. The CDR3 DNA sequence: TGTGCCAGCAGCATACGACAGGTTCAAGAGACCCAGTACTTC.

V gene TRBV3-1 (or the pseudogene TRBV3-2) combines with J gene TRBJ1-2; the match to TRBD1 covers 8 bases. The V segment lost 2 bases and the J segment 8 bases; nucleotides outside the gene matches: 7. The CDR3 contains 14 residues. Germline V gene lookup returns CDR1 LGHDT and CDR2 YNNKEL (reference sequence). The CDR3 sequence is CASSQNSGGGGYTF. The CDR3 bases are TGTGCCAGCAGCCAAAACTCAGGGGGCGGGGGCTACACCTTC.